This is a list of T cell receptor beta chains from one sample in a study of cytomegalovirus exposure and HLA in healthy donors. Clones were sequenced by immunoSEQ multiplex PCR, and TCRdb holds only the in-frame ones, with some missing. Altogether around 150,000 clones are present, approximately 75% being singletons, with the ten largest covering about 1.9%. Sequenced input: PBMCs. The receptors originated from a woman aged 18 to 35 in good health and CMV-seronegative. CDR3s include the opening cysteine and the closing phenylalanine or tryptophan. A D gene is named only where the DNA matches it firmly. The size entry is marked missing in some rows and otherwise reads once, few, many or a size class.

abundance,d_gene,j_gene,v_gene,CDR3aa,CDR3nt
.,TRBD1,TRBJ1-4,TRBV27,CASKSGGGTNEKLFF,TGTGCCAGCAAATCAGGGGGTGGGACTAATGAAAAACTGTTTTTT
.,.,TRBJ2-1,TRBV9,CASSGGGGRDEQFF,TGTGCCAGCAGCGGAGGGGGGGGACGAGATGAGCAGTTCTTC
.,TRBD2,TRBJ2-1,TRBV28,CAALRGSSGGPSYNEQFF,TGTGCAGCCCTCCGGGGGTCTAGCGGGGGCCCCTCCTACAATGAGCAGTTCTTC
few,.,TRBJ1-5,TRBV4-2,CASSQDGTNQPQHF,TGTGCCAGCAGCCAAGATGGCACCAATCAGCCCCAGCATTTT
.,.,TRBJ2-5,TRBV5-1,CASSLEWAALETQYF,TGCGCCAGCAGCTTAGAGTGGGCAGCTCTAGAGACCCAGTACTTC
once,TRBD2,TRBJ2-7,TRBV19,CASSMGSGITYEQYF,TGTGCCAGTAGTATGGGTAGCGGGATCACCTACGAGCAGTACTTC
.,.,TRBJ2-7,TRBV2,CASSRGSPVYEQYF,TGTGCCAGCAGTCGAGGGTCCCCCGTATACGAGCAGTACTTC
once,TRBD1,TRBJ1-2,TRBV6-1,CASSGYETGYYGYTF,TGTGCCAGCAGTGGCTATGAGACAGGGTACTATGGCTACACCTTC
once,TRBD1,TRBJ1-1,TRBV4-2,CASSPLGTGNTEAFF,TGTGCCAGCAGCCCACTAGGGACAGGGAACACTGAAGCTTTCTTT
.,TRBD1,TRBJ2-5,TRBV5-1,CASSLEQGASYQETQYF,TGCGCCAGCAGCTTGGAACAGGGGGCTTCCTATCAAGAGACCCAGTACTTC
.,TRBD1,TRBJ2-7,TRBV28,CASSQTGRGRREQYF,TGTGCCAGCAGCCAAACAGGCAGGGGGCGACGAGAGCAGTACTTC
.,TRBD2,TRBJ2-5,TRBV14,CASSQTSGVLVETQYF,TGTGCCAGCAGCCAAACTAGCGGGGTGTTAGTAGAGACCCAGTACTTC
once,TRBD1,TRBJ2-7,TRBV2,CASRPSPGQGIYEQYF,TGTGCCAGCAGACCCTCTCCGGGACAGGGGATCTACGAGCAGTACTTC
.,.,TRBJ1-6,TRBV19,CASSLTGSGNSPLHF,TGTGCCAGTAGCCTAACCGGCTCGGGGAATTCACCCCTCCACTTT
.,TRBD1,TRBJ1-4,TRBV27,CASRSDREGEKLFF,TGTGCCAGCAGGTCGGACAGGGAAGGTGAAAAACTGTTTTTT
.,TRBD1,TRBJ2-1,TRBV5-1,CASSPGQGFNEQFF,TGCGCCAGCAGTCCCGGACAGGGTTTCAATGAGCAGTTCTTC
.,.,TRBJ1-5,TRBV13,CASSQSDQGHNQPQHF,TGTGCCAGCAGCCAGAGTGATCAGGGGCACAATCAGCCCCAGCATTTT
few,TRBD1,TRBJ2-3,TRBV5-1,CASGDRGADTQYF,TGCGCCAGCGGCGACAGGGGCGCAGATACGCAGTATTTT
few,TRBD1,TRBJ2-7,TRBV10-1,CASSLGTAKPTYEQYF,TGCGCCAGCAGCTTAGGGACAGCTAAACCAACCTACGAGCAGTACTTC
few,TRBD1,TRBJ1-6,TRBV5-1,CASSLAMDRSSYNSPLHF,TGCGCCAGCAGCTTGGCGATGGACAGGAGCTCCTATAATTCACCCCTCCACTTT
.,.,TRBJ2-1,TRBV25-1,CASSETGGYYSYNEQFF,TGTGCCAGCAGTGAAACCGGGGGTTATTATTCCTACAATGAGCAGTTCTTC
.,.,TRBJ1-1,TRBV10-3,CAISESKNGVRTEAFF,TGTGCCATCAGTGAGTCGAAAAATGGCGTGAGGACTGAAGCTTTCTTT
few,TRBD1,TRBJ1-2,TRBV6-4,CASSRSQGENYGYTF,TGTGCCAGCAGTAGGAGTCAGGGGGAAAACTATGGCTACACCTTC
few,.,TRBJ2-7,TRBV5-1,CASSVRGYEQYF,TGCGCCAGCAGCGTACGGGGGTACGAGCAGTACTTC
.,.,TRBJ1-1,TRBV4-1,CASSQGPGADTEAFF,TGCGCCAGCAGCCAAGGTCCAGGGGCGGACACTGAAGCTTTCTTT
.,.,TRBJ2-4,TRBV5-4,CASSSAGAKNIQYF,TGTGCCAGCAGCTCCGCCGGGGCCAAAAACATTCAGTACTTC
.,.,TRBJ2-6,TRBV5-1,CASSSGHPPISGANVLTF,TGCGCCAGCAGCTCGGGACATCCTCCGATCTCTGGGGCCAACGTCCTGACTTTC
.,.,TRBJ1-1,TRBV6-5,CASSYSGSGLVFF,TGTGCCAGCAGTTACTCGGGTTCCGGGTTGGTTTTCTTT
.,.,TRBJ1-1,TRBV6-5,CASSYGRVALSTEAFF,TGTGCCAGCAGTTATGGCAGGGTAGCATTGTCCACTGAAGCTTTCTTT
.,.,TRBJ2-3,TRBV28,CASSLVRLGTDTQYF,TGTGCCAGCAGTCTGGTCCGGCTAGGCACAGATACGCAGTATTTT
.,.,TRBJ1-2,TRBV2,CASSTPRNYGYTF,TGTGCCAGCAGTACCCCCCGGAACTATGGCTACACCTTC